Listed here are 23 T cell receptor beta chains from one sample, sequenced in a study of blood T cell repertoires in COVID-19. Clones were read by immunoSEQ multiplex PCR, and TCRdb kept only the in-frame ones, dropping some. Here the sample spans 300,000 to 350,000 clones, 90% being singletons. Specimen: peripheral blood. The receptors were sampled from a woman aged 40 to 50 with COVID-19, enrolled during active disease.

The chain uses TRBV28 and TRBJ2-3; unclear D gene. V lost 6 bases and J lost 3, with 7 bases in between. Germline V CDR1 and CDR2: MDHEN, SYDVKM. CDR3 length: 12 residues. This CDR3 is CASSARTDTQYF. The CDR3 nucleotides are TGTGCCAGCAGCGCTAGGACAGATACGCAGTATTTT.

The V and J genes are TRBV24-1 and TRBJ2-7; TRBD1 matches 7 bases. The CDR3 loop spans 14 amino acids. Germline-derived CDR1 and CDR2 are KGHDR and SFDVKD. The ends lost 4 bases at V and 7 bases at J; junction bases unmatched: 9. The CDR3 sequence: CATSEARQGGEQYF. The CDR3 nucleotides are TGTGCCACCAGTGAAGCCAGACAGGGCGGGGAGCAGTACTTC.

The chain couples TRBV6-2 or TRBV6-3 to TRBJ2-3, with D perhaps TRBD2 (6 bases). The germline CDR1 and CDR2 sequences are MNHEY and SVGEGT. The ends were cut back, 5 bases at V and 3 bases at J, with 12 bases in the middle. The CDR3 has 14 residues. The CDR3 DNA reads TGTGCCAGCAGTCTACTAGCCTATACAGATACGCAGTATTTT. This gives the protein CASSLLAYTDTQYF.

The V and J genes are TRBV4-3 and TRBJ2-1; TRBD2 aligns across 10 bases. Germline-derived CDR1 and CDR2 are LGHNA and YSLEER. The CDR3 length is 15 residues. Germline trimming cut 0 bases from V and 8 bases from J; bases unmatched to any gene: 4. The CDR3: CASSQEPAGGHEQFF. In nucleotides, the CDR3 is TGCGCCAGCAGCCAAGAGCCAGCGGGGGGGCATGAGCAGTTCTTC.

This clone has only one observation. The chain employs TRBV19 and TRBJ1-2, with a tentative D call TRBD1 (6 bases). CDR1 is LNHDA and CDR2 is SQIVND in the germline V gene (reference sequence). CDR3 length: 16 amino acids. V lost 8 bases and J lost 2, with 21 bases in between. The CDR3 sequence: CASSYGQLIWNYGYTF. The CDR3 region has the DNA TGTGCCAGTTCTTATGGACAGTTGATCTGGAACTATGGCTACACCTTC. Supplemented by reference TRBV19 and TRBJ1-2, the full variable domain reads DGGITQSPKYLFRKEGQNVTLSCEQNLNHDAMYWYRQDPGQGLRLIYYSQIVNDFQKGDIAEGYSVSREKKESFPLTVTSAQKNPTAFYLCASSYGQLIWNYGYTFGSGTRLTVV.

This rearrangement joins TRBV28 to TRBJ1-6, with a weak D call TRBD1 (5 bases). This CDR3 comprises 14 residues. Trimming cost V 3 bases and J 9 bases, with 12 bases left between them. CDR1 MDHEN and CDR2 SYDVKM come from the germline V gene. The CDR3 spells CASSFTQEGSPLHF. CDR3 nucleotide sequence: TGTGCCAGCAGTTTTACACAGGAGGGTTCACCCCTCCACTTT.

The chain combines TRBV27 with TRBJ1-6; TRBD1 agrees at 9 bases. Losses at the gene ends were 2 bases for V and 9 bases for J; bases not matched to a gene: 8. Germline V gene lookup returns CDR1 MNHEY and CDR2 SMNVEV (reference sequence). The CDR3 has 16 amino acids. The CDR3 protein is CASSLQTGTGSSPLHF. The DNA of the CDR3 is TGTGCCAGCAGTTTACAGACCGGGACAGGGAGTTCACCCCTCCACTTT.

This clone has more than one count but fewer than ten. This chain joins TRBV28 and TRBJ1-5, with a possible D match to TRBD1 (6 bases). CDR3 length: 12 residues. CDR1 is MDHEN, CDR2 SYDVKM, per germline. Trimming took off 9 bases at V and 15 bases at J, with 21 bases between the two ends. This CDR3 is CASSTGPLGSHF. CDR3 bases: TGTGCCAGTTCGACAGGACCATTGGGTTCGCATTTT.

This chain links TRBV5-1 with TRBJ1-3, with 7 bases that match TRBD1. From germline, CDR1 is SGHRS and CDR2 YFSETQ. V trimming: 4 bases; J trimming: 2 bases; junction bases outside the gene matches: 6. The CDR3 covers 15 residues. The CDR3 sequence is CASSQSDRAGNTIYF. CDR3 sequence (DNA): TGCGCCAGCAGCCAATCCGACAGGGCTGGAAACACCATATATTTT. Full variable domain (remainder filled in from reference TRBV5-1 and TRBJ1-3): KAGVTQTPRYLIKTRGQQVTLSCSPISGHRSVSWYQQTPGQGLQFLFEYFSETQRNKGNFPGRFSGRQFSNSRSEMNVSTLELGDSALYLCASSQSDRAGNTIYFGEGSWLTVV.

The CDR3 sequence: CASSQDGTGAMTDTQYF. In nucleotides, the CDR3 is TGCGCCAGCAGCCAAGACGGGACGGGAGCGATGACAGATACGCAGTATTTT. This chain joins TRBV4-3 and TRBJ2-3; perhaps TRBD2 as D (6 bases). CDR3 size: 17 residues. Trimming stripped 0 bases from V and 3 bases from J, with 16 bases between. Germline loops: CDR1 LGHNA, CDR2 YSLEER.

The chain employs TRBV2 and TRBJ2-3; 7 positions match TRBD1. The CDR3 extends over 14 amino acids. V gave up 8 bases and J gave up 6 bases; unmatched junction bases: 11. The germline V gene encodes CDR1 SNHLY and CDR2 FYNNEI. CDR3 nucleotides: TGTGCCAGCGGACAGGCCTCAACCGCGGATACGCAGTATTTT. It yields the protein CASGQASTADTQYF.

The chain has TRBV5-4 and TRBJ2-7; 9 bases fit TRBD1. The germline CDR1 and CDR2 sequences are SGHNT and YYREEE (reference sequence). This CDR3 is built from 15 residues. With V trimmed by 5 bases and J by 4 bases, 10 bases remained unmatched. CDR3 sequence reads: CASRNMGTGWYEQYF. DNA of the CDR3: TGTGCCAGCAGGAATATGGGGACAGGGTGGTACGAGCAGTACTTC. Filled out from reference TRBV5-4 and TRBJ2-7, the complete variable domain reads ETGVTQSPTHLIKTRGQQVTLRCSSQSGHNTVSWYQQALGQGPQFIFQYYREEENGRGNFPPRFSGLQFPNYSSELNVNALELDDSALYLCASRNMGTGWYEQYFGPGTRLTVT.

The J gene is TRBJ2-7, the V gene TRBV5-4; 7 nucleotides align to TRBD1. This CDR3 has 14 amino acids. V shed 4 bases and J 2 bases; nucleotides not matched to a gene: 6. Germline V gene sequence: CDR1 SGHNT, CDR2 YYREEE (reference sequence). CDR3 sequence reads: CASSQGQQTYEQYF. The DNA for the CDR3 is TGTGCCAGCAGCCAGGGACAGCAAACCTACGAGCAGTACTTC.

The rearrangement joins TRBV4-1 to TRBJ2-3, with 8 bases fitting TRBD1. CDR3 length: 16 residues. J gave up 4 bases and V 1 base, and 7 bases lay outside the gene matches. CDR1 is MGHRA and CDR2 is YSYEKL in the germline V gene. The CDR3 is CASSQGRDRYPDTQYF. Here the CDR3 DNA reads TGCGCCAGCAGCCAAGGCAGGGACAGGTACCCAGATACGCAGTATTTT.

CDR3 sequence (DNA): TGTGCCAGCAAAGTAGGCGGCCGGAGAGGGGAGACCCAGTACTTC. Protein product: CASKVGGRRGETQYF. The rearrangement links TRBV28 to TRBJ2-5, with D perhaps TRBD2 (5 bases). The CDR3 loop spans 15 amino acids. Germline CDR1 is MDHEN and CDR2 is SYDVKM. Trimming took off 7 bases at V and 5 bases at J, with 20 bases between the two ends.

The chain has TRBV27 and TRBJ1-1, with no clear D. Deletions cut 3 bases from V and 7 bases from J, with 12 bases between. Germline CDR1 reads MNHEY; CDR2 reads SMNVEV (reference sequence). The CDR3 runs to 13 residues. As DNA, the CDR3 is TGTGCCAGCAGTTTTCAGTGGGCAGGTGAAGCTTTCTTT. This codes for CASSFQWAGEAFF.

The CDR3 coding sequence is TGTGCCAGCAGCTTACGGCGCAGGGCCACAGATACGCAGTATTTT. Its translation is CASSLRRRATDTQYF. V usage is TRBV7-2 and J usage is TRBJ2-3, with D perhaps matching TRBD1 (5 bases). The germline gives CDR1 SGHTA, CDR2 FQGNSA. The ends were cut back, 2 bases at V and 2 bases at J, with 11 bases in the middle. The CDR3 spans 15 residues.

CDR3 amino acids: CASSEGTTEAFF. For the CDR3, the DNA is TGTGCCAGCAGCGAAGGGACAACTGAAGCTTTCTTT. The chain recombines TRBV5-5 with TRBJ1-1, with D maybe TRBD1 (6 bases). In germline, CDR1 is SGHKS, CDR2 YYEKEE (reference sequence). The CDR3 loop spans 12 amino acids. V lost 4 bases and J 5 bases, leaving 9 bases between the germline ends.

J is TRBJ2-2 and V is TRBV18; D may be TRBD1 (5 bases). The CDR3 covers 14 residues. Germline-derived CDR1 and CDR2 are KGHSH and LQKENI. V lost 6 bases and J lost 5, with 13 bases in between. The CDR3 DNA reads TGTGCCAGCTCTCGGCAGGGCAGAACCGGGGAGCTGTTTTTT. Protein sequence: CASSRQGRTGELFF.

CDR3 sequence reads: CASSYPGQGNHEQYF. In nucleotides, the CDR3 is TGTGCCAGTAGTTATCCGGGACAGGGGAACCACGAGCAGTACTTC. This sequence joins TRBV19 and TRBJ2-7, with TRBD1 matching over 10 bases. Germline CDR1 is LNHDA and CDR2 is SQIVND (reference sequence). The CDR3 has 15 residues. Germline trimming cut 5 bases from V and 5 bases from J; bases unmatched to any gene: 9.

The CDR3 DNA is TGTGCCAGCAGTTTCTTAGGCCTTGACGGGGGGCTCTATGGCTACACCTTC. This translates into CASSFLGLDGGLYGYTF. The chain has TRBV28 and TRBJ1-2; D perhaps matches TRBD1 (6 bases). The CDR3 covers 17 residues. Trimming cost V 3 bases and J 4 bases, with 21 bases left between them. CDR1 and CDR2 from the germline V gene are MDHEN and SYDVKM.

This clone has a single count. The chain links TRBV5-1 to TRBJ1-5, with no clear D. Germline CDR1 SGHRS, CDR2 YFSETQ. CDR3 length: 13 residues. The V and J ends lost 2 bases and 4 bases respectively, with 7 bases between them. CDR3 sequence reads: CASSFELNQPQHF. As DNA, the CDR3 is TGCGCCAGCAGCTTCGAGCTGAATCAGCCCCAGCATTTT.

The chain is built from TRBV4-1 and TRBJ1-2; a weak D match, TRBD1 (5 bases). The CDR3 runs 14 residues. V lost 4 bases and J 6 bases, leaving 15 bases between the germline ends. CDR1 and CDR2 (germline): MGHRA, YSYEKL. Here the CDR3 DNA reads TGCGCCAGCAGCCGACTAGGGGCAGCCGATGGCTACACCTTC. This sequence encodes CASSRLGAADGYTF.